This T cell receptor beta chain was recorded in a study of Ad26.COV2.S vaccination and SARS-CoV-2 variants. Treatment in this sample: some 20 received Ad26.COV2.S at low or high dose, single or two shots; several received placebo; per-sample allocation not given. Day 63 after the first injection of vaccine or placebo was the sampling time. Assay: immunoSEQ multiplex PCR; the TCRdb copy retains only in-frame clones and omits some. The sample contains hundreds of thousands of clones, roughly 91% of which appear only once. The sequence came from a person aged 18 to 65 who received the Ad26.COV2.S COVID-19 vaccine or a placebo. Sequences were derived from peripheral blood, sampled in a trial of Ad26.COV2.S vaccine versus placebo.

In nucleotides, the CDR3 is TGTGCCAGCAGCTTGGGACAGGGACCCTTCGGGAGGGGAAACACCATATATTTT. This codes for CASSLGQGPFGRGNTIYF. The chain combines TRBV3-1 (or the pseudogene TRBV3-2) with TRBJ1-3, with TRBD1 matching 9 bases. V lost 5 bases, J lost 4 bases, and 15 bases stayed unmatched. The CDR3 contains 18 residues. The germline CDR1 and CDR2 sequences are LGHDT and YNNKEL (reference sequence).